The T cell receptor beta chain under discussion was sequenced for a study of technical replicates of blood from a handful of donors. Assay: immunoSEQ multiplex PCR; the TCRdb copy retains only in-frame clones and omits some. The sample lists about 82,000 clones; just under 95% were seen once. V was pared by 2 bases and J by 1 base, with 12 bases between. This CDR3 contains 15 residues. CDR1 is MNHEY, CDR2 SVGAGI, per germline. The material sequenced was T cells isolated from PBMCs. The sequence came from a human donor in good health. The chain employs TRBV6-5 and TRBJ2-7; tentatively, D is TRBD2 (6 bases). Here the CDR3 reads CASSYVEGWSYEQYF. CDR3 bases: TGTGCCAGCAGTTACGTGGAGGGTTGGTCCTACGAGCAGTACTTC.